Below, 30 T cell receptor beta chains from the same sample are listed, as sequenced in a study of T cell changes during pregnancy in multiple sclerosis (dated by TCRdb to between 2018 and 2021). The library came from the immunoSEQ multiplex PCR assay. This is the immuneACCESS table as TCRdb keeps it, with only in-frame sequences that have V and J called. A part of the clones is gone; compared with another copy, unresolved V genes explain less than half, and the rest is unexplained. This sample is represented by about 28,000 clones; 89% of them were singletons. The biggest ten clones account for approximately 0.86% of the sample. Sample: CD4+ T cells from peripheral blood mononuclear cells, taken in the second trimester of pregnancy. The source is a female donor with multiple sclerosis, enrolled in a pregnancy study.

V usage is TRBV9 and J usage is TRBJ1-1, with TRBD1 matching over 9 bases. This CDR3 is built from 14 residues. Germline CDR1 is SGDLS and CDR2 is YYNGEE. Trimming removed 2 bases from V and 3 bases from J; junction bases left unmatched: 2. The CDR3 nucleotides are TGTGCCAGCAGCGTCGGGGACAGGGACACTGAAGCTTTCTTT. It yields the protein CASSVGDRDTEAFF.

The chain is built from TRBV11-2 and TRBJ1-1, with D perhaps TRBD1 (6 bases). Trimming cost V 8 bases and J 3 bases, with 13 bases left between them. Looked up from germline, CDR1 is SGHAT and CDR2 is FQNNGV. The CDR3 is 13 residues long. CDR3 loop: CASRDNSDTEAFF. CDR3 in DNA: TGTGCCAGCCGGGACAATAGCGACACTGAAGCTTTCTTT.

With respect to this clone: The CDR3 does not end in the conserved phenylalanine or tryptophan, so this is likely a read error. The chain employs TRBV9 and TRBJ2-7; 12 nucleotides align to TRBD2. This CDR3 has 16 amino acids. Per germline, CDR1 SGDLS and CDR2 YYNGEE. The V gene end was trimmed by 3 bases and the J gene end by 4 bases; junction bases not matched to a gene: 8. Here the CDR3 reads CASSAGLAGTSYEQYL. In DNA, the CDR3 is TGTGCCAGCAGCGCCGGACTAGCGGGGACCTCTTACGAGCAGTACCTC.

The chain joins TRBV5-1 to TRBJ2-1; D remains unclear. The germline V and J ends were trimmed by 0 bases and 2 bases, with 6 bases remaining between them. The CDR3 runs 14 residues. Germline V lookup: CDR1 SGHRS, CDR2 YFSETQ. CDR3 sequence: CASSLGQTYNEQFF. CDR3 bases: TGCGCCAGCAGCTTGGGCCAGACCTACAATGAGCAGTTCTTC.

CDR3 residues: CASSYGGPRETQYF. The CDR3, as DNA: TGTGCCAGCAGCTACGGAGGGCCTAGAGAGACCCAGTACTTC. The chain joins TRBV11-3 to TRBJ2-5; D might be TRBD2 (6 bases). This CDR3 has 14 residues. The ends were cut back, 4 bases at V and 4 bases at J, with 13 bases in the middle. Germline assignment: CDR1 SGHNT and CDR2 YENEEA. Full variable domain (rest looked up from reference TRBV11-3 and TRBJ2-5): EAGVVQSPRYKIIEKKQPVAFWCNPISGHNTLYWYLQNLGQGPELLIRYENEEAVDDSQLPKDRFSAERLKGVDSTLKIQPAELGDSAVYLCASSYGGPRETQYFGPGTRLLVL.

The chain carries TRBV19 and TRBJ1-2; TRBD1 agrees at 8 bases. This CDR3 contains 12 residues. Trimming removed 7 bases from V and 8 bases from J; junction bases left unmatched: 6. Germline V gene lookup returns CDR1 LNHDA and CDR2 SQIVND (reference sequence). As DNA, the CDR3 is TGTGCCAGTATAAACAGGGGGAACGGCTACACCTTC. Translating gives CASINRGNGYTF.

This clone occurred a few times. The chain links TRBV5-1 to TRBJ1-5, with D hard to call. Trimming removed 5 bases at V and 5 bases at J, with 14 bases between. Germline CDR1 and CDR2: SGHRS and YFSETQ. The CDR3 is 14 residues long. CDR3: CASSREGRDQPQHF. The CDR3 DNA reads TGCGCCAGCAGTCGCGAGGGAAGGGATCAGCCCCAGCATTTT. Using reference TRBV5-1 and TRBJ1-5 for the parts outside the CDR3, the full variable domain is KAGVTQTPRYLIKTRGQQVTLSCSPISGHRSVSWYQQTPGQGLQFLFEYFSETQRNKGNFPGRFSGRQFSNSRSEMNVSTLELGDSALYLCASSREGRDQPQHFGDGTRLSIL.

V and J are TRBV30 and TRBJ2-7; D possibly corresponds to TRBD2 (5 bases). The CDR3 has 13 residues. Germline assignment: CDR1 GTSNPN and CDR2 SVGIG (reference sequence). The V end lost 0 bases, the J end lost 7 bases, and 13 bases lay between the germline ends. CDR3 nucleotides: TGTGCCTGGAGTGTATATTTGACGGGGGAGCAGTACTTC. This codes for CAWSVYLTGEQYF. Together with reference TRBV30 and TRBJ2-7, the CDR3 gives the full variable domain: SQTIHQWPATLVQPVGSPLSLECTVEGTSNPNLYWYRQAAGRGLQLLFYSVGIGQISSEVPQNLSASRPQDRQFILSSKKLLLSDSGFYLCAWSVYLTGEQYFGPGTRLTVT.

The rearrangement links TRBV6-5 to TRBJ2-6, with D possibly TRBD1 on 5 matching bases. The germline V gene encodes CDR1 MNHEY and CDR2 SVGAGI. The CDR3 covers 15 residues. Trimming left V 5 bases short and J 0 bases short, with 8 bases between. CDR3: CASSVDSSGANVLTF. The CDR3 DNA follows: TGTGCCAGCAGTGTAGACAGCTCTGGGGCCAACGTCCTGACTTTC.

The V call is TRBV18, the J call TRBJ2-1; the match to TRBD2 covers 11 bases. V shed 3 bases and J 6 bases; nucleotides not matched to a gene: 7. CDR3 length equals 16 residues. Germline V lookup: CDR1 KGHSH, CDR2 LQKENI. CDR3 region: CASSPLLAGGFNEQFF. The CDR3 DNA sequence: TGTGCCAGCTCACCCCTATTAGCGGGGGGGTTCAATGAGCAGTTCTTC.

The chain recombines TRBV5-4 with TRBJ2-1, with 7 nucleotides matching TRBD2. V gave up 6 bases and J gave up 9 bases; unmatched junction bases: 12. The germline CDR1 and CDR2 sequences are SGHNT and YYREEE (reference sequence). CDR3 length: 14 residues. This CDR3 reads CASTSPRGFGEQFF. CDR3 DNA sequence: TGTGCCAGCACCTCCCCGCGGGGGTTCGGTGAGCAGTTCTTC. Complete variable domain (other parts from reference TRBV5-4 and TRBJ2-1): ETGVTQSPTHLIKTRGQQVTLRCSSQSGHNTVSWYQQALGQGPQFIFQYYREEENGRGNFPPRFSGLQFPNYSSELNVNALELDDSALYLCASTSPRGFGEQFFGPGTRLTVL.

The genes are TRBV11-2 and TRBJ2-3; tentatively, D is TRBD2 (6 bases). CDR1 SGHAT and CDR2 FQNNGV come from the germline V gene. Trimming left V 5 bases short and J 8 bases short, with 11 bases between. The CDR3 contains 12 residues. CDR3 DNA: TGTGCCAGCAGCCAGACTAGGAGTACGCAGTATTTT. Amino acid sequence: CASSQTRSTQYF.

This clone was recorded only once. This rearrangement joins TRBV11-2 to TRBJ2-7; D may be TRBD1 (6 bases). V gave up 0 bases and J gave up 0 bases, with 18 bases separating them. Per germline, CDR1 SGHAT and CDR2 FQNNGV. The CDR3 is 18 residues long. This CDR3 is CASSLDLGGITYSYEQYF. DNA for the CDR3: TGTGCCAGCAGCTTAGATCTAGGGGGAATAACCTACTCCTACGAGCAGTACTTC.

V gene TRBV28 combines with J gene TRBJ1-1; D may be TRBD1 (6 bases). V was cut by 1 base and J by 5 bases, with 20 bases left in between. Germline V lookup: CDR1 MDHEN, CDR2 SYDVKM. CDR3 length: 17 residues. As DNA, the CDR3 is TGTGCCAGCAGTTTATTCTCGGGGGGACACCGGGGGACTGAAGCTTTCTTT. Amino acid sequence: CASSLFSGGHRGTEAFF.

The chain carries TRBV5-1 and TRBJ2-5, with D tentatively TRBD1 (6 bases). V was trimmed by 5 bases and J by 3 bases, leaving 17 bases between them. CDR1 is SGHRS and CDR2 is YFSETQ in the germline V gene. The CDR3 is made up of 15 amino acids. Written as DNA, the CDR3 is TGCGCCAGCAGACGGGCAGGGGCCAGCGAAGAGACCCAGTACTTC. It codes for CASRRAGASEETQYF.

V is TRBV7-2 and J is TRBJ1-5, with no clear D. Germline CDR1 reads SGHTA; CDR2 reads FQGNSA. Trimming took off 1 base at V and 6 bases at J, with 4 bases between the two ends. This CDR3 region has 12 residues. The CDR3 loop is CASSLGAQPQHF. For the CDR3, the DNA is TGTGCCAGCAGCTTAGGGGCTCAGCCCCAGCATTTT. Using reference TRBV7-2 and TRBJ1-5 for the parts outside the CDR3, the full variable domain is GAGVSQSPSNKVTEKGKDVELRCDPISGHTALYWYRQSLGQGLEFLIYFQGNSAPDKSGLPSDRFSAERTGGSVSTLTIQRTQQEDSAVYLCASSLGAQPQHFGDGTRLSIL.

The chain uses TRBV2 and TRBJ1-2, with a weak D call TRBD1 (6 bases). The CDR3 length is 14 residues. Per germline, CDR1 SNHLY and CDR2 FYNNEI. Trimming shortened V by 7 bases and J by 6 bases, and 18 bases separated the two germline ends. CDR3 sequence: CASTWGGALHGYTF. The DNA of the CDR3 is TGTGCCAGCACCTGGGGGGGGGCGCTTCATGGCTACACCTTC.

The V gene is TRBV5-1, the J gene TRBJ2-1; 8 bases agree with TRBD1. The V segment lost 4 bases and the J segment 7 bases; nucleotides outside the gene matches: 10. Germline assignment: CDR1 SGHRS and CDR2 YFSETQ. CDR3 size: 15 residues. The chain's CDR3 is CASSLQGAVQNEQFF. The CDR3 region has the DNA TGCGCCAGCAGCCTGCAGGGGGCTGTACAAAATGAGCAGTTCTTC.

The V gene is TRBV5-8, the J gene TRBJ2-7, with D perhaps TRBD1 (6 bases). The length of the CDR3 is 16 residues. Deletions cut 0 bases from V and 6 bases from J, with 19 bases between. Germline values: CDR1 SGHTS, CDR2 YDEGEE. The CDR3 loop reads CASSLDDFGTLSEQYF. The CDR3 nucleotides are TGTGCCAGCAGCTTGGATGATTTCGGGACACTCTCCGAGCAGTACTTC.

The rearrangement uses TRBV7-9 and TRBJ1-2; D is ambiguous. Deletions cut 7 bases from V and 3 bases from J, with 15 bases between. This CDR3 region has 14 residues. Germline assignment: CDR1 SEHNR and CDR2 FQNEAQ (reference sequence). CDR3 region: CASTRGGVYYGYTF. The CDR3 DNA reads TGTGCCAGCACCCGCGGCGGGGTTTACTATGGCTACACCTTC.

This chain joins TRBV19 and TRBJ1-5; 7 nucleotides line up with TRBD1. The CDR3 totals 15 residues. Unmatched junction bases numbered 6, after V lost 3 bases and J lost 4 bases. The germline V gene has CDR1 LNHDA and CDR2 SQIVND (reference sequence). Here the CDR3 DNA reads TGTGCCAGTAGTATCTCGGGACAGTTAAATCAGCCCCAGCATTTT. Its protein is CASSISGQLNQPQHF.

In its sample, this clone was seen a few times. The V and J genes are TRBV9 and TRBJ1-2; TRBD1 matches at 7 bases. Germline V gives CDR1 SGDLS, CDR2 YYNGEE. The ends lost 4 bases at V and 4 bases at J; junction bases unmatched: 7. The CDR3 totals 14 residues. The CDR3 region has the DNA TGTGCCAGCAGCCCGCAACAGGGGCGCTATGGCTACACCTTC. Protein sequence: CASSPQQGRYGYTF. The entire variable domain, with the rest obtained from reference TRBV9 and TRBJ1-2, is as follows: DSGVTQTPKHLITATGQRVTLRCSPRSGDLSVYWYQQSLDQGLQFLIQYYNGEERAKGNILERFSAQQFPDLHSELNLSSLELGDSALYFCASSPQQGRYGYTFGSGTRLTVV.

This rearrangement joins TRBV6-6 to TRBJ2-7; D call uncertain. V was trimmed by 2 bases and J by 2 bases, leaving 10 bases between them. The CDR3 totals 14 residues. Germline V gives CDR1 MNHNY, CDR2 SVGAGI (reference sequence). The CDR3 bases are TGTGCCAGCAGTTACCTGAGAGCGACCTACGAGCAGTACTTC. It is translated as CASSYLRATYEQYF.

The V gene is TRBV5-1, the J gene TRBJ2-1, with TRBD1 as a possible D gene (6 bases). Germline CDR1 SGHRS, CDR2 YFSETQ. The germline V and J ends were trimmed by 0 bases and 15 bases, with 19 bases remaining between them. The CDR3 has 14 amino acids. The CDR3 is CASSLASGTSAVFF. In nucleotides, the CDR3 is TGCGCCAGCAGCTTGGCCTCCGGGACATCGGCGGTGTTCTTC.

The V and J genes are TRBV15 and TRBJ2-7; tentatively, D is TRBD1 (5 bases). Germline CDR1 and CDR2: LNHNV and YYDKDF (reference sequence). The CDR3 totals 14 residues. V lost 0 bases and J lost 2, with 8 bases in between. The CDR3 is CATSREDSPYEQYF. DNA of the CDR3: TGTGCCACCAGCAGAGAAGACAGTCCCTACGAGCAGTACTTC.

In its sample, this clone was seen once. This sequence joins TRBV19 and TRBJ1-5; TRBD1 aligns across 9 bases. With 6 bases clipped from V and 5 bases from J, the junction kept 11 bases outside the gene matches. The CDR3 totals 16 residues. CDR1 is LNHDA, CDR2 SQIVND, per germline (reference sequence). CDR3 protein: CASSPIPGQGDQPQHF. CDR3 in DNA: TGTGCCAGTAGCCCCATTCCGGGACAGGGCGATCAGCCCCAGCATTTT. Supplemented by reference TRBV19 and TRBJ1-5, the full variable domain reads DGGITQSPKYLFRKEGQNVTLSCEQNLNHDAMYWYRQDPGQGLRLIYYSQIVNDFQKGDIAEGYSVSREKKESFPLTVTSAQKNPTAFYLCASSPIPGQGDQPQHFGDGTRLSIL.

The CDR3 protein is CASSLIRGGLGEQFF. The CDR3 DNA sequence: TGCGCCAGCAGCTTGATCCGGGGGGGTCTAGGTGAGCAGTTCTTC. The chain combines TRBV5-1 with TRBJ2-1; 8 bases are a match to TRBD2. J was trimmed by 9 bases and V by 1 base; bases with no gene match: 9. The CDR3 is made up of 15 amino acids. Germline CDR1 SGHRS, CDR2 YFSETQ.

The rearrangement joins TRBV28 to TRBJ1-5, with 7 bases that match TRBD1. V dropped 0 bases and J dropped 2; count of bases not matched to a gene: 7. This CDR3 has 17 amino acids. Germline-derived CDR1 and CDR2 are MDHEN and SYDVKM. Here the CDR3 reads CASSLWLGGDGNQPQHF. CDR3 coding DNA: TGTGCCAGCAGTTTATGGCTAGGGGGCGATGGCAATCAGCCCCAGCATTTT.

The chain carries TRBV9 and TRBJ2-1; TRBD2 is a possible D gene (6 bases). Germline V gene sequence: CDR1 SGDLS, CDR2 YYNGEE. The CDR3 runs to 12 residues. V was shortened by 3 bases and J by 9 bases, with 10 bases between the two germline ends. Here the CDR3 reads CASSGSGFEQFF. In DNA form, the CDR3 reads TGTGCCAGCAGCGGGAGCGGGTTTGAGCAGTTCTTC.

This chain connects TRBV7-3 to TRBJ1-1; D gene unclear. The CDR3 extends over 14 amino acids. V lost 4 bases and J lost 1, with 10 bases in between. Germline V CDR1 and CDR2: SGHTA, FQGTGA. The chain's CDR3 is CASSSGGPNTEAFF. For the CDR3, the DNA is TGTGCCAGCAGCTCCGGAGGGCCGAACACTGAAGCTTTCTTT.